This T cell receptor (beta chain) is from a study of human T cells and chemical hapten exposure. Study-wide context: Small volume differences among pooled libraries mainly caused per-sample TCR yield variation. General study points: Correlating positively with patch test score were the PT1 expanded TCR counts.

Library construction involved attaching unique molecular identifiers to individual cDNA molecules, which allowed quantitative, reproducible TCR counting. MiXCR, run by TCRdb on the RACE reads, gives a single entry per CDR3 protein. Counted here are approximately 350,000 distinct CDR3 sequences, more than 5% occurring once; the ten biggest clones make up around 5.8%. Germline V lookup: CDR1 ENHRY, CDR2 SYGVKD. V gave up 8 bases and J gave up 4 bases; unmatched junction bases: 6. This CDR3 contains 14 residues. Noted time point: patch test 2, 6 weeks after DPC sensitization. Indicated treatment: therapeutic diphenylcyclopropenone sensitization with weekly scalp DPC. Extraction of total RNA was performed on unfractionated whole blood. On this clonotype itself: Its cognate antigen is unknown.

This sequence originates from a woman under 30 with alopecia areata. Some clones in this sample may be carry-over from other donors' samples. The V gene is TRBV10-3, the J gene TRBJ2-3, with 10 bases fitting TRBD1. This material consisted of whole blood, taken in connection with sensitization to the hapten diphenylcyclopropenone (DPC). The CDR3 spells CAIRGDRGADTQYF. In nucleotides, the CDR3 is TGTGCCATCCGGGGGGACAGGGGCGCAGATACGCAGTATTTT.